This TCR beta chain was sequenced for a study of STAT5B mutations in CD4+ large granular lymphocyte leukemia. Study background: Among healthy donors, a particular HLA allele went with more CDR3 'QG' motifs. Study outcomes and limitations: CD4-sorted patient repertoires seemed more clonal than healthy CD4+ repertoires. Compared with healthy controls (2/35), patient top clones favored TRBV06 (8/27).

The CDR3 loop spans 15 amino acids. V shed 6 bases, J shed 3 bases, and the junction held 7 bases outside the gene matches. The germline CDR1 and CDR2 sequences are SNHLY and FYNNEI. Points on this clone: Its target is not known.

Per the study methods: A productive frequency of 2.59 x 10-5 was the lowest detectable. TCRdb's copy holds only in-frame clones and misses some; the assay was immunoSEQ multiplex PCR. The V and J calls and clone size are taken from that table; D and trimming were inferred from the DNA. The sample lists 20,000 to 25,000 clones; around three quarters were seen once. This TCR was sampled from a human donor in good health. The sequencing sample was made of CD4+ T cells from blood buffy coats. The genes are TRBV2 and TRBJ2-5; 10 bases line up with TRBD2. The CDR3 region has the DNA TGTGCCAGCAGCAAATCGGGACTAGCGAAAGAGACCCAGTACTTC. Translating it yields CASSKSGLAKETQYF.